This T cell receptor (beta chain) derives from a study of cytomegalovirus exposure and HLA in healthy donors. This clone was seen a single time. With 60 Vbeta and 13 Jbeta primers, the PCR was carried out. TCRdb's copy holds only in-frame clones and misses some; the assay was immunoSEQ multiplex PCR. Of about 180,000 clones listed, roughly 77% were seen once; the top ten hold under 2.5%. Germline CDR1 is MDHEN and CDR2 is SYDVKM. This CDR3 has 12 amino acids. V was shortened by 10 bases and J by 3 bases, with 12 bases between the two germline ends. The sample comprised PBMCs. The receptor comes from a woman between 25 and 40 years old in good health and CMV-seropositive. This rearrangement joins TRBV28 to TRBJ1-1; possible D gene TRBD1, 6 bases. CDR3 DNA sequence: TGTGCCATTTACGGGGGGCACACTGAAGCTTTCTTT. Translating gives CAIYGGHTEAFF.